What follows are 3 T cell receptor beta chains derived from one specimen sequenced in a study of cytomegalovirus exposure and HLA in healthy donors. Sequencing was performed with immunoSEQ multiplex PCR; in TCRdb, only in-frame clones are kept and a portion is missing. The data show 150,000 to 200,000 clones, approximately 86% seen once. Input material: PBMCs. The receptors were gathered from a woman aged 18-29 years in good health and CMV-seronegative.

The chain couples TRBV20-1 to TRBJ1-2; D uncertain. The V end was cut by 6 bases, the J end by 6 bases, with 11 bases between. The germline CDR1 and CDR2 sequences are DFQATT and SNEGSKA (reference sequence). CDR3 length: 11 residues. CDR3 amino acids: CSAGVLDGYTF. The CDR3 nucleotides read TGCAGTGCGGGAGTTTTGGATGGCTACACCTTC.

In its sample, this clone was seen once. The rearrangement joins TRBV4-2 to TRBJ2-3, with TRBD2 matching over 10 bases. Germline V gives CDR1 LGHNA, CDR2 YNFKEQ. The CDR3 sequence is 16 residues long. V lost 6 bases and J lost 2; bases outside the gene matches: 8. CDR3 DNA: TGTGCCAGCAGTGGAGGGCTAGCGGGGGTCACAGATACGCAGTATTTT. Its protein is CASSGGLAGVTDTQYF.

The CDR3 DNA follows: TGTGCTATAGAGGGGCTAGCGCGTTACAATGAGCAGTTCTTC. Translation: CAIEGLARYNEQFF. The chain carries TRBV11-2 and TRBJ2-1, with D maybe TRBD2 (6 bases). The CDR3 consists of 14 residues. Germline values: CDR1 SGHAT, CDR2 FQNNGV. Based on the CDR3 plus reference TRBV11-2 and TRBJ2-1, the full variable domain is EAGVAQSPRYKIIEKRQSVAFWCNPISGHATLYWYQQILGQGPKLLIQFQNNGVVDDSQLPKDRFSAERLKGVDSTLKIQPAKLEDSAVYLCAIEGLARYNEQFFGPGTRLTVL.